These 26 T cell receptor beta chains were all obtained from the same sample, sequenced in a study of blood T cell repertoires in COVID-19. Sequencing used immunoSEQ multiplex PCR; TCRdb keeps in-frame clones, though not all of them. The table lists 150,000 or so clones, approximately 79% of them singletons. What was sequenced was PBMCs or T cells enriched from blood (not recorded which). The receptor set was obtained from a woman between 45 and 60 years old who had recovered from COVID-19.

V gene TRBV7-9 combines with J gene TRBJ1-1; 8 bases fit TRBD1. V shed 2 bases and J 5 bases; nucleotides not matched to a gene: 4. The CDR3 consists of 14 residues. The V gene's germline CDR1 is SEHNR and CDR2 FQNEAQ (reference sequence). The CDR3 nucleotides are TGTGCCAGCAGCTTACAGGGGGCCCGGACTGAAGCTTTCTTT. Protein sequence: CASSLQGARTEAFF.

The V call is TRBV9, the J call TRBJ2-2; D gene uncertain. The length of the CDR3 is 16 residues. The V gene's germline CDR1 is SGDLS and CDR2 YYNGEE. The V gene lost 2 bases and the J gene lost 4 bases, with 15 bases spanning the gap. The CDR3, as DNA: TGTGCCAGCAGCGTCCGTGGCAGGCCAAGCACCGGGGAGCTGTTTTTT. It encodes CASSVRGRPSTGELFF.

CDR3 DNA: TGCGCCAGCAGCCCCTTAGCGGGCGTTTGGACCGGGGAGCTGTTTTTT. Translated, it gives CASSPLAGVWTGELFF. This chain links TRBV5-1 with TRBJ2-2, with 7 bases fitting TRBD2. This CDR3 spans 16 amino acids. J lost 5 bases, V lost 4 bases, and 11 bases had no gene match. CDR1 and CDR2 from the germline V gene are SGHRS and YFSETQ.

The V call is TRBV2, the J call TRBJ2-5; 12 bases align to TRBD2. V shed 4 bases, J shed 5 bases, and the junction held 5 bases outside the gene matches. Germline V gene data show CDR1 as SNHLY and CDR2 as FYNNEI. This CDR3 is 15 amino acids long. The CDR3 is CASSALAGGTETQYF. The CDR3 DNA follows: TGTGCCAGCAGTGCTCTAGCGGGGGGGACGGAGACCCAGTACTTC.

V usage is TRBV6-4 and J usage is TRBJ1-2; 8 nucleotides match TRBD1. V lost 4 bases to trimming and J lost 7 bases; unmatched junction nucleotides: 5. Germline CDR1 reads MRHNA; CDR2 reads SNTAGT. This CDR3 has 13 residues. The CDR3 is CASSAKTGVGYTF. The CDR3 nucleotides read TGTGCCAGCAGTGCTAAGACAGGGGTTGGCTACACCTTC.

This chain uses TRBV6-5 with TRBJ1-2, with 8 bases lining up with TRBD1. This CDR3 contains 15 residues. V shed 0 bases, J shed 7 bases, and the junction held 7 bases outside the gene matches. Germline V gives CDR1 MNHEY, CDR2 SVGAGI. CDR3 sequence reads: CASSYSIGRGLGYTF. CDR3 coding DNA: TGTGCCAGCAGTTACTCGATTGGCAGGGGGCTTGGCTACACCTTC.

The gene calls are TRBV7-6 and TRBJ1-3; D is perhaps TRBD1 (6 bases). This CDR3 is 15 amino acids long. V dropped 5 bases and J dropped 0 bases, with 11 bases sitting between them. CDR1 and CDR2 (germline): SGHVS, FNYEAQ. CDR3 DNA sequence: TGTGCCAGCAGCACCCCGGACAGCTCTGGAAACACCATATATTTT. It encodes CASSTPDSSGNTIYF.

This clone was detected only a few times. The chain carries TRBV2 and TRBJ1-2; possible D gene TRBD1, 5 bases. The CDR3 totals 13 residues. Trimming shortened V by 5 bases and J by 6 bases, and 13 bases separated the two germline ends. In germline, CDR1 is SNHLY, CDR2 FYNNEI. The CDR3 here is CASSPDRSDGYTF. The CDR3, as DNA: TGTGCCAGCAGTCCAGACAGATCCGATGGCTACACCTTC. Looking up the rest from reference TRBV2 and TRBJ1-2 gives the full variable domain: EPEVTQTPSHQVTQMGQEVILRCVPISNHLYFYWYRQILGQKVEFLVSFYNNEISEKSEIFDDQFSVERPDGSNFTLKIRSTKLEDSAMYFCASSPDRSDGYTFGSGTRLTVV.

The chain uses TRBV2 and TRBJ1-1, with D tentatively TRBD1 (5 bases). The V end lost 6 bases, the J end lost 1 base, and 9 bases lay between the germline ends. The CDR3 loop spans 13 amino acids. CDR1 is SNHLY, CDR2 FYNNEI, per germline. CDR3 residues: CASRVTGNTEAFF. CDR3 DNA: TGTGCCAGCAGAGTAACAGGGAACACTGAAGCTTTCTTT.

The chain combines TRBV27 with TRBJ1-1, with D perhaps matching TRBD1 (5 bases). Per germline, CDR1 MNHEY and CDR2 SMNVEV (reference sequence). There are 13 residues in the CDR3. The V end was cut by 3 bases, the J end by 1 base, with 6 bases between. CDR3 region: CASSFRGNTEAFF. In DNA, the CDR3 is TGTGCCAGCAGTTTTAGGGGGAACACTGAAGCTTTCTTT.

This clone was counted a single time. This chain joins TRBV2 and TRBJ2-3, with 8 bases fitting TRBD2. Germline V gene sequence: CDR1 SNHLY, CDR2 FYNNEI. This CDR3 has 17 amino acids. V shed 7 bases and J 0 bases; nucleotides not matched to a gene: 12. The CDR3 sequence: CASTSISGGQSTDTQYF. The CDR3, as DNA: TGTGCCAGCACCTCAATCAGCGGGGGCCAAAGCACAGATACGCAGTATTTT.

This chain joins TRBV6-5 and TRBJ2-1; 8 bases are shared with TRBD1. This CDR3 spans 15 amino acids. The V segment lost 6 bases and the J segment 8 bases; nucleotides outside the gene matches: 12. Germline values: CDR1 MNHEY, CDR2 SVGAGI. CDR3 DNA sequence: TGTGCCAGCAGCCTAGGGCAGGGGGCGATGTATGAGCAGTTCTTC. It specifies CASSLGQGAMYEQFF.

The chain is built from TRBV27 and TRBJ2-5; D is undetermined. Germline-derived CDR1 and CDR2 are MNHEY and SMNVEV (reference sequence). V was shortened by 2 bases and J by 5 bases, with 12 bases between the two germline ends. This CDR3 spans 14 amino acids. The CDR3 region has the DNA TGTGCCAGCAGTTTAGGGCCCGTTCTGGAGACCCAGTACTTC. This translates into CASSLGPVLETQYF.

The chain employs TRBV12-3 or TRBV12-4 and TRBJ1-3; D gene uncertain. V lost 7 bases and J 4 bases, leaving 11 bases between the germline ends. The CDR3 runs 13 residues. The CDR3 reads CASTPQAGNTIYF. CDR3 nucleotide sequence: TGTGCCAGCACCCCGCAAGCGGGAAACACCATATATTTT.

There are a few counts of this clone. The chain uses TRBV19 and TRBJ1-3, with a possible D match to TRBD1 (5 bases). The CDR3 sequence is 15 residues long. V lost 5 bases to trimming and J lost 0 bases, with 11 bases between them. Germline CDR1 reads LNHDA; CDR2 reads SQIVND (reference sequence). The CDR3 nucleotides read TGTGCCAGTAGTGGGGCAGCAAACTCTGGAAACACCATATATTTT. Translation: CASSGAANSGNTIYF.

This clone was seen more than once but under ten times. The chain links TRBV9 to TRBJ1-2; TRBD1 agrees at 8 bases. Germline CDR1 and CDR2: SGDLS and YYNGEE. The CDR3 contains 16 residues. The trim removed 2 bases at V and 2 bases at J, leaving 8 bases unmatched. CDR3 residues: CASSVSTDRANYGYTF. Here the CDR3 DNA reads TGTGCCAGCAGCGTTTCGACGGACAGGGCCAACTATGGCTACACCTTC.

This clone appeared once. The rearrangement links TRBV6-5 to TRBJ2-7; 8 nucleotides line up with TRBD1. Germline CDR1 is MNHEY and CDR2 is SVGAGI. The V segment lost 7 bases and the J segment 3 bases; nucleotides outside the gene matches: 5. CDR3 size: 13 residues. CDR3 bases: TGTGCCAGCAACCGGGACAGGCTCTACGAGCAGTACTTC. This encodes CASNRDRLYEQYF.

This clone was picked up a small number of times. The chain uses TRBV6-5 and TRBJ1-6; TRBD1 matches 9 bases. The J segment lost 7 bases and the V segment lost 8 bases, leaving 0 bases of the junction unmatched. This CDR3 is 12 amino acids long. Germline-derived CDR1 and CDR2 are MNHEY and SVGAGI. The CDR3 DNA reads as TGTGCCAGCGGGACAGGGAATTCACCCCTCCACTTT. It encodes CASGTGNSPLHF.

The sample holds one count of this clone. The CDR3 coding sequence is TGTGCCTGGAGGGTGGCCTCGGGGGGCGAGCAGTACTTC. Translated, it gives CAWRVASGGEQYF. V gene TRBV30 combines with J gene TRBJ2-7; 7 bases match TRBD2. There are 13 residues in the CDR3. In germline, CDR1 is GTSNPN, CDR2 SVGIG (reference sequence). The V segment lost 3 bases and the J segment 6 bases; nucleotides outside the gene matches: 8. Full variable domain (outside the CDR3, taken from reference TRBV30 and TRBJ2-7): SQTIHQWPATLVQPVGSPLSLECTVEGTSNPNLYWYRQAAGRGLQLLFYSVGIGQISSEVPQNLSASRPQDRQFILSSKKLLLSDSGFYLCAWRVASGGEQYFGPGTRLTVT.

The chain recombines TRBV18 with TRBJ2-7; 16 nucleotides align to TRBD2. The CDR3 has 16 residues. Germline V gene data show CDR1 as KGHSH and CDR2 as LQKENI. V trimming: 4 bases; J trimming: 6 bases; junction bases outside the gene matches: 6. The CDR3 spells CASSRGTSGRVIEQYF. DNA of the CDR3: TGTGCCAGCTCACGAGGGACTAGCGGGAGGGTCATCGAGCAGTACTTC.

This sequence joins TRBV3-1 (or the pseudogene TRBV3-2) and TRBJ2-7, with D hard to call. V was cut by 4 bases and J by 1 base, with 8 bases left in between. Germline V gene sequence: CDR1 LGHDT, CDR2 YNNKEL (reference sequence). The CDR3 is 13 amino acids. Here the CDR3 DNA reads TGTGCCAGCAGCCCGAGTGCGTCCTACGAGCAGTACTTC. Protein product: CASSPSASYEQYF.

In nucleotides, the CDR3 is TGTGCCAGCAGCTCCCGACAGGGAATGGAGGGCACCGGGGAGCTGTTTTTT. Translating it yields CASSSRQGMEGTGELFF. The genes are TRBV13 and TRBJ2-2, with D possibly TRBD1 on 7 matching bases. The CDR3 runs 17 residues. Germline CDR1 PRHDT, CDR2 FYEKMQ (reference sequence). Trimming stripped 4 bases from V and 4 bases from J, with 19 bases between.

The chain uses TRBV3-1 (or the pseudogene TRBV3-2) and TRBJ1-1; D possibly corresponds to TRBD1 (5 bases). Trimming removed 1 base at V and 11 bases at J, with 11 bases between. The CDR3 covers 12 residues. Per germline, CDR1 LGHDT and CDR2 YNNKEL (reference sequence). The CDR3 coding sequence is TGTGCCAGCAGCCAAGTCAATGGGGCCGCTTTCTTT. The encoded protein is CASSQVNGAAFF.

This CDR3 reads CASNPSGAPSYEQYF. The CDR3 nucleotides are TGCGCCAGCAATCCTAGCGGGGCTCCCTCCTACGAGCAGTACTTC. This rearrangement joins TRBV5-1 to TRBJ2-7; 9 bases fit TRBD2. The germline V gene encodes CDR1 SGHRS and CDR2 YFSETQ. J lost 0 bases, V lost 6 bases, and 7 bases had no gene match. The CDR3 has 15 amino acids.

Comments on this clone: Additional DNA sequences in this sample encode the identical CDR3. V is TRBV5-1 and J is TRBJ2-3; the match to TRBD2 covers 10 bases. CDR3 size: 13 residues. Trimming took 4 bases from V and 6 from J; bases not matched to a gene: 2. Per germline, CDR1 SGHRS and CDR2 YFSETQ. CDR3 loop: CASSPGLADTQYF. The CDR3, as DNA: TGCGCCAGCAGCCCGGGACTAGCGGATACGCAGTATTTT.

The J gene is TRBJ1-5, the V gene TRBV19; TRBD1 might be the D (6 bases). V lost 6 bases, J lost 0 bases, and 12 bases lay in between. The CDR3 has 15 amino acids. Germline V gene lookup returns CDR1 LNHDA and CDR2 SQIVND (reference sequence). The CDR3 DNA sequence: TGTGCCAGTAGCTCAAGGGGGATTAGCAATCAGCCCCAGCATTTT. It yields the protein CASSSRGISNQPQHF. The variable domain in full, with the rest retrieved from reference TRBV19 and TRBJ1-5, is DGGITQSPKYLFRKEGQNVTLSCEQNLNHDAMYWYRQDPGQGLRLIYYSQIVNDFQKGDIAEGYSVSREKKESFPLTVTSAQKNPTAFYLCASSSRGISNQPQHFGDGTRLSIL.